These 17 T cell receptor beta chains originate from one sample sequenced in a study of circulating and synovial CD4+ cells in juvenile arthritis. Libraries were prepared by immunoSEQ multiplex PCR; TCRdb keeps only in-frame clonotypes and omits some of them. This table holds some 33,000 clones, 85% to 95% found once. Sequencing was done on a sample of CD4+ T cells from blood. These receptor sequences come from a human donor with juvenile idiopathic arthritis.

This chain uses TRBV4-1 with TRBJ1-2; D is undetermined. Germline V lookup: CDR1 MGHRA, CDR2 YSYEKL. The germline V and J ends were trimmed by 0 bases and 4 bases, with 6 bases remaining between them. The CDR3 consists of 13 residues. CDR3 residues: CASSQDHSYGYTF. The CDR3 DNA reads as TGCGCCAGCAGCCAAGATCACAGCTATGGCTACACCTTC.

The V gene is TRBV4-1, the J gene TRBJ2-4, with TRBD1 as a possible D gene (6 bases). Trimming left V 4 bases short and J 8 bases short, with 18 bases between. From germline, CDR1 is MGHRA and CDR2 YSYEKL. The CDR3 covers 15 residues. CDR3 amino acids: CASSRQERQEDIQYF. The CDR3 DNA reads TGCGCCAGCAGCCGACAAGAGAGACAGGAGGACATTCAGTACTTC.

The chain combines TRBV30 with TRBJ1-5; 7 bases align to TRBD1. The CDR3 has 17 residues. V was clipped by 0 bases and J by 0 bases; unmatched bases: 8. Germline V gene sequence: CDR1 GTSNPN, CDR2 SVGIG (reference sequence). The CDR3 is CAWSVQGPLYSNQPQHF. The CDR3 DNA reads as TGTGCCTGGAGTGTACAGGGGCCGTTATATAGCAATCAGCCCCAGCATTTT. The entire variable domain, with the rest obtained from reference TRBV30 and TRBJ1-5, is as follows: SQTIHQWPATLVQPVGSPLSLECTVEGTSNPNLYWYRQAAGRGLQLLFYSVGIGQISSEVPQNLSASRPQDRQFILSSKKLLLSDSGFYLCAWSVQGPLYSNQPQHFGDGTRLSIL.

J is TRBJ2-7 and V is TRBV9, with D unclear. The germline V gene encodes CDR1 SGDLS and CDR2 YYNGEE. The CDR3 extends over 16 amino acids. V was pared by 0 bases and J by 0 bases, with 13 bases between. The CDR3 DNA is TGTGCCAGCAGCGTAGACGGCGGATCGAGCTCCTACGAGCAGTACTTC. Translating gives CASSVDGGSSSYEQYF.

This chain joins TRBV7-2 and TRBJ2-1; 8 bases align to TRBD1. This CDR3 region has 15 residues. With 5 bases clipped from V and 4 bases from J, the junction kept 7 bases outside the gene matches. Germline loops: CDR1 SGHTA, CDR2 FQGNSA. The CDR3 region has the DNA TGTGCCAGCAGCCCGGGGACAGGCGGTTACAATGAGCAGTTCTTC. Residues: CASSPGTGGYNEQFF.

The V gene is TRBV5-1, the J gene TRBJ2-5, with D maybe TRBD2 (6 bases). In germline, CDR1 is SGHRS, CDR2 YFSETQ. V shed 2 bases and J shed 5 bases, with 13 bases lying between them. The CDR3 runs to 14 residues. The CDR3 coding sequence is TGCGCCAGCAGCTTTGGCGTTGGAGGGGAGACCCAGTACTTC. Translation gives CASSFGVGGETQYF.

The chain has TRBV4-2 and TRBJ1-2; no definite D call. Trimming removed 4 bases at V and 2 bases at J, with 11 bases between. This CDR3 spans 14 amino acids. The germline V gene encodes CDR1 LGHNA and CDR2 YNFKEQ. The CDR3 nucleotides are TGTGCCAGCAGCCCGGGGTCGGGAAACTATGGCTACACCTTC. Translating it yields CASSPGSGNYGYTF.

This sequence joins TRBV5-4 and TRBJ1-3; a possible D gene is TRBD1 (5 bases). Trimming stripped 2 bases from V and 0 bases from J, with 12 bases between. This CDR3 is built from 16 residues. The germline CDR1 and CDR2 sequences are SGHNT and YYREEE (reference sequence). The CDR3, as DNA: TGTGCCAGCAGCTTCCGGGGGGGAGGCTCTGGAAACACCATATATTTT. It is translated as CASSFRGGGSGNTIYF.

The chain has TRBV19 and TRBJ1-3; a weak D match, TRBD1 (5 bases). The germline V and J ends were trimmed by 4 bases and 0 bases, with 13 bases remaining between them. Germline V lookup: CDR1 LNHDA, CDR2 SQIVND (reference sequence). CDR3 length: 16 amino acids. CDR3 amino acids: CASSTPRDSSGNTIYF. In DNA form, the CDR3 reads TGTGCCAGTAGTACCCCTCGTGACAGCTCTGGAAACACCATATATTTT.

The V call is TRBV19, the J call TRBJ1-2; no definite D call. Trimming took off 3 bases at V and 3 bases at J, with 11 bases between the two ends. In germline, CDR1 is LNHDA, CDR2 SQIVND (reference sequence). The CDR3 sequence is 14 residues long. In nucleotides, the CDR3 is TGTGCCAGTAGTATTATCAACTCACACTATGGCTACACCTTC. Its translation is CASSIINSHYGYTF. The full variable domain, rest sourced from reference TRBV19 and TRBJ1-2, is DGGITQSPKYLFRKEGQNVTLSCEQNLNHDAMYWYRQDPGQGLRLIYYSQIVNDFQKGDIAEGYSVSREKKESFPLTVTSAQKNPTAFYLCASSIINSHYGYTFGSGTRLTVV.

The chain employs TRBV9 and TRBJ1-1; possibly TRBD1 for D (6 bases). V was shortened by 4 bases and J by 6 bases, with 13 bases between the two germline ends. Germline assignment: CDR1 SGDLS and CDR2 YYNGEE. CDR3 length: 13 residues. The CDR3 DNA reads as TGTGCCAGCAGCCTGGGGGGGGGCGCTGAAGCTTTCTTT. It encodes CASSLGGGAEAFF.

The chain couples TRBV23-1 to TRBJ2-1, with TRBD2 as a possible D gene (5 bases). TRBV23-1 is placed among ORFs of uncertain function. CDR3 size: 16 residues. Trimming left V 2 bases short and J 8 bases short, with 19 bases between. CDR3 protein: CASSQTPGVDGHEQFF. Here the CDR3 DNA reads TGCGCCAGCAGTCAAACCCCCGGGGTTGATGGCCATGAGCAGTTCTTC.

The V call is TRBV7-3, the J call TRBJ2-5; 8 bases line up with TRBD1. Losses at the gene ends were 5 bases for V and 2 bases for J; bases not matched to a gene: 4. The V gene's germline CDR1 is SGHTA and CDR2 FQGTGA. The CDR3 is 14 amino acids. The DNA for the CDR3 is TGTGCCAGCAGCCCCGGGACAGGTCAAGAGACCCAGTACTTC. Its translation: CASSPGTGQETQYF.

J is TRBJ1-1 and V is TRBV5-1; 8 nucleotides match TRBD1. J gave up 1 base and V 4 bases, and 6 bases lay outside the gene matches. Germline CDR1 and CDR2: SGHRS and YFSETQ. The CDR3 totals 15 residues. CDR3 loop: CASSGTGGANTEAFF. CDR3 sequence (DNA): TGCGCCAGCAGCGGTACAGGGGGGGCGAACACTGAAGCTTTCTTT. Complete variable domain (other parts from reference TRBV5-1 and TRBJ1-1): KAGVTQTPRYLIKTRGQQVTLSCSPISGHRSVSWYQQTPGQGLQFLFEYFSETQRNKGNFPGRFSGRQFSNSRSEMNVSTLELGDSALYLCASSGTGGANTEAFFGQGTRLTVV.

V usage is TRBV5-6 and J usage is TRBJ2-1, with 8 nucleotides matching TRBD1. J lost 4 bases, V lost 4 bases, and 7 bases had no gene match. The CDR3 length is 15 residues. Germline lookup yields CDR1 SGHDT and CDR2 YYEEEE. CDR3 in amino acids: CASSPGQGSYNEQFF. Written as DNA, the CDR3 is TGTGCCAGCAGCCCCGGACAGGGTTCATACAATGAGCAGTTCTTC. The variable domain in full, completed from reference TRBV5-6 and TRBJ2-1, reads DAGVTQSPTHLIKTRGQQVTLRCSPKSGHDTVSWYQQALGQGPQFIFQYYEEEERQRGNFPDRFSGHQFPNYSSELNVNALLLGDSALYLCASSPGQGSYNEQFFGPGTRLTVL.

This chain connects TRBV5-4 to TRBJ1-6; D uncertain. The germline V gene has CDR1 SGHNT and CDR2 YYREEE (reference sequence). The CDR3 runs 18 residues. Between the trimmed V and J ends, which lost 4 bases and 2 bases, there was a span of 19 bases. The CDR3 reads CASSRLPPGSPYNSPLHF. DNA for the CDR3: TGTGCCAGCAGCCGACTACCCCCGGGGTCTCCCTATAATTCACCCCTCCACTTT.

The V and J genes are TRBV7-2 and TRBJ2-3; the D gene is possibly TRBD2 (6 bases). V lost 5 bases to trimming and J lost 2 bases, with 14 bases between them. The germline V gene has CDR1 SGHTA and CDR2 FQGNSA. This CDR3 spans 15 amino acids. The CDR3 loop is CASSPGLLLTDTQYF. The CDR3 coding sequence is TGTGCCAGCAGCCCGGGACTCCTTCTCACAGATACGCAGTATTTT.